Reported below is one T cell receptor (beta chain). A read error is possible here, since a much larger clone lies one base away. The data originate from a study of blood T cells in healthy people across ages. The CDR3 contains 12 residues. V dropped 6 bases and J dropped 11 bases, with 19 bases sitting between them. Per the germline V gene, CDR1 is DFQATT and CDR2 is SNEGSKA (reference sequence). Then a second PCR, running roughly 7 to 11 cycles, was carried out with a sample-barcoded 5' primer and a J-beta primer mix. In TCRdb, the 5' RACE reads were re-called with MiXCR into one record per CDR3 protein. The sample carries about 810,000 distinct CDR3 sequences, around 36% recorded once.

The receptor was isolated from a man aged 18-30 years in good health. This sequence joins TRBV20-1 and TRBJ2-5, with D possibly TRBD2 on 6 matching bases. Sequencing input: blood. CDR3: CSAWGVYNEQYF. Written as DNA, the CDR3 is TGCAGTGCCTGGGGGGTTTACAATGAGCAGTACTTC.